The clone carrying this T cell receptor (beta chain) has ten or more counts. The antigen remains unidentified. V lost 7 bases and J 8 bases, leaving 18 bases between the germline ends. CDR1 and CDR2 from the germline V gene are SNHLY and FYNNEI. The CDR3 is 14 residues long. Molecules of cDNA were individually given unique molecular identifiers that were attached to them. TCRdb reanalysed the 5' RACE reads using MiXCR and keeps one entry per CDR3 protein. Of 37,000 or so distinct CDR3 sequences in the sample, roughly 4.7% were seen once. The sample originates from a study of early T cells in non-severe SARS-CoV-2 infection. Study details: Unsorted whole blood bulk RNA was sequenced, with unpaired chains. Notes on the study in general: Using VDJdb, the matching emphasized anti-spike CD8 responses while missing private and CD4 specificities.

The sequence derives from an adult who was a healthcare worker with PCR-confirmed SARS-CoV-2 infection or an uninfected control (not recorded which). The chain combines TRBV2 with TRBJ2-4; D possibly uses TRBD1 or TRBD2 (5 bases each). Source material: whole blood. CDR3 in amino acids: CASNPGNMGDIQYF. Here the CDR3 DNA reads TGTGCCAGCAACCCTGGAAATATGGGGGACATTCAGTACTTC.